The next 31 T cell receptor beta chains were all read from a single sample in a study of blood T cell repertoires in COVID-19 (dated by TCRdb to the early 2020s). Library preparation used the immunoSEQ multiplex PCR assay. TCRdb re-hosts the immuneACCESS table, in-frame sequences only. Its copies lack some clones; in the studies checked, an unresolved V gene accounts for under half of them, and the cause for the rest is not known. The sample profile shows some 66,000 clones; roughly 80% of them were found once. The ten largest account for 6.6% of the sample. The sample consisted of peripheral blood. The receptors were sampled from a man in his 60s with acute or convalescent COVID-19.

The V and J genes are TRBV6-5 and TRBJ2-3; D is possibly TRBD1 (6 bases). The germline V and J ends were trimmed by 7 bases and 4 bases, with 15 bases remaining between them. Germline V gene sequence: CDR1 MNHEY, CDR2 SVGAGI. This CDR3 is 14 amino acids long. Written as DNA, the CDR3 is TGTGCCAGCACCGGGGACATGGGACCAGATACGCAGTATTTT. Amino acids: CASTGDMGPDTQYF.

This chain joins TRBV27 and TRBJ2-6; weak D call: TRBD1 (6 bases). Trimming cost V 5 bases and J 1 base, with 12 bases left between them. From germline, CDR1 is MNHEY and CDR2 SMNVEV (reference sequence). The CDR3 runs to 16 residues. The CDR3 here is CASSSRGLSGANVLTF. In DNA, the CDR3 is TGTGCCAGCAGTAGCAGGGGCCTTTCTGGGGCCAACGTCCTGACTTTC.

The chain joins TRBV19 to TRBJ1-1, with D unresolved. Deletions cut 5 bases from V and 6 bases from J, with 10 bases between. The CDR3 spans 12 residues. In germline, CDR1 is LNHDA, CDR2 SQIVND (reference sequence). The CDR3 reads CASSPLGSEAFF. The CDR3 nucleotides are TGTGCCAGTAGTCCCCTAGGATCTGAAGCTTTCTTT.

The V and J genes are TRBV9 and TRBJ1-6; D is unresolved. V lost 4 bases and J 3 bases, leaving 14 bases between the germline ends. The CDR3 consists of 16 residues. Looked up from germline, CDR1 is SGDLS and CDR2 is YYNGEE. CDR3 in amino acids: CASSPRAFLYNSPLHF. The CDR3 DNA is TGTGCCAGCAGCCCACGAGCGTTCCTCTATAATTCACCCCTCCACTTT.

V is TRBV11-2 and J is TRBJ1-1, with D unclear. The CDR3 is 15 residues long. Germline assignment: CDR1 SGHAT and CDR2 FQNNGV. Trimming left V 3 bases short and J 0 bases short, with 11 bases between. The CDR3 DNA is TGTGCCAGCAGCTTGCGTAGTTCGTTGAACACTGAAGCTTTCTTT. Its translation: CASSLRSSLNTEAFF.

The chain recombines TRBV10-2 with TRBJ2-7; TRBD2 agrees at 9 bases. V lost 2 bases and J lost 2; bases outside the gene matches: 7. The CDR3 has 16 amino acids. CDR1 is WSHSY, CDR2 SAAADI, per germline. The CDR3 bases are TGCGCCAGCAGTGAGCGGAGAGCGGGGGGAACCTACGAGCAGTACTTC. It encodes CASSERRAGGTYEQYF.

The V and J genes are TRBV10-3 and TRBJ2-7; tentative D call: TRBD2 (5 bases). V lost 6 bases and J lost 4, with 10 bases in between. Germline V gene lookup returns CDR1 ENHRY and CDR2 SYGVKD. This CDR3 region has 12 residues. This CDR3 reads CAIRPEGYEQYF. CDR3 in DNA: TGTGCCATCAGGCCTGAGGGATACGAGCAGTACTTC.

J is TRBJ2-5 and V is TRBV18; 8 bases agree with TRBD2. This CDR3 has 13 residues. V trimming: 8 bases; J trimming: 7 bases; junction bases outside the gene matches: 9. The germline CDR1 and CDR2 sequences are KGHSH and LQKENI. The CDR3 reads CASRPGGAGTQYF. The CDR3 DNA reads TGTGCCAGCCGCCCCGGGGGGGCCGGGACCCAGTACTTC.

V usage is TRBV27 and J usage is TRBJ1-6; 7 nucleotides align to TRBD1. Germline CDR1 is MNHEY and CDR2 is SMNVEV (reference sequence). With 6 bases clipped from V and 0 bases from J, the junction kept 11 bases outside the gene matches. The CDR3 spans 18 residues. CDR3 amino acids: CASRRDSGLSSYNSPLHF. As DNA, the CDR3 is TGTGCCAGCAGACGGGACAGCGGATTGAGCTCCTATAATTCACCCCTCCACTTT.

This clone was counted a few times. This chain uses TRBV6-5 with TRBJ1-2; D gene unclear. The CDR3 consists of 13 residues. V gave up 4 bases and J gave up 4 bases, with 10 bases separating them. Germline CDR1 and CDR2: MNHEY and SVGAGI. The CDR3 region has the DNA TGTGCCAGCAGTTTTCGGGGAGGCTATGGCTACACCTTC. Its protein is CASSFRGGYGYTF.

This clone was observed once. This sequence joins TRBV2 and TRBJ2-5, with D maybe TRBD2 (5 bases). This CDR3 region has 15 residues. The germline V gene has CDR1 SNHLY and CDR2 FYNNEI. V lost 6 bases, J lost 7 bases, and 21 bases lay in between. The chain's CDR3 is CASSLIRGLEGTQYF. CDR3 coding DNA: TGTGCCAGCAGCCTAATAAGAGGACTGGAAGGGACCCAGTACTTC.

The chain links TRBV7-9 to TRBJ1-3; TRBD1 matches 11 bases. J gave up 3 bases and V 7 bases, and 8 bases lay outside the gene matches. The CDR3 has 16 residues. Germline CDR1 reads SEHNR; CDR2 reads FQNEAQ (reference sequence). The CDR3 is CASNGQGAEGGNTIYF. CDR3 bases: TGTGCCAGCAACGGACAGGGGGCAGAGGGTGGAAACACCATATATTTT.

V gene TRBV4-2 combines with J gene TRBJ1-5; D ambiguous. Trimming took 0 bases from V and 5 from J, leaving 5 bases between them. From germline, CDR1 is LGHNA and CDR2 YNFKEQ. CDR3 length: 13 amino acids. CDR3 nucleotide sequence: TGTGCCAGCAGCCAAGATACGGATCAGCCCCAGCATTTT. Amino acids: CASSQDTDQPQHF.

This sequence joins TRBV5-6 and TRBJ2-2, with D possibly matching TRBD1 (6 bases). V was shortened by 3 bases and J by 0 bases, with 9 bases between the two germline ends. Germline V gene lookup returns CDR1 SGHDT and CDR2 YYEEEE. The CDR3 sequence is 15 residues long. CDR3 sequence reads: CASSYGQTNTGELFF. The DNA of the CDR3 is TGTGCCAGCAGCTACGGACAGACGAACACCGGGGAGCTGTTTTTT.

This clone was counted a few times. The gene calls are TRBV5-1 and TRBJ1-3, with D hard to call. The germline V gene has CDR1 SGHRS and CDR2 YFSETQ. V lost 5 bases to trimming and J lost 8 bases, with 14 bases between them. The CDR3 runs to 13 residues. For the CDR3, the DNA is TGCGCCAGCAGACGCGGGCCTCAAGACACCATATATTTT. This gives the protein CASRRGPQDTIYF.

The sample holds one count of this clone. The chain carries TRBV11-3 and TRBJ2-1, with D maybe TRBD1 (6 bases). The CDR3 contains 15 residues. Germline CDR1 is SGHNT and CDR2 is YENEEA. Trimming stripped 5 bases from V and 5 bases from J, with 16 bases between. In nucleotides, the CDR3 is TGTGCCAGCAGCGTTAGACAGGCGAACAACAATGAGCAGTTCTTC. Its protein is CASSVRQANNNEQFF. Full variable domain (rest looked up from reference TRBV11-3 and TRBJ2-1): EAGVVQSPRYKIIEKKQPVAFWCNPISGHNTLYWYLQNLGQGPELLIRYENEEAVDDSQLPKDRFSAERLKGVDSTLKIQPAELGDSAVYLCASSVRQANNNEQFFGPGTRLTVL.

The chain joins TRBV21-1 to TRBJ2-7; whether TRBD1, the table's D call, matches the DNA was not checked. TRBV21-1 is annotated as a pseudogene. There are 12 residues in the CDR3. In DNA, the CDR3 is TGTGCCAGCGCCCGACAGACCTACGAGCAGTACGTC. It encodes CASARQTYEQYV.

The rearrangement joins TRBV5-4 to TRBJ2-7; tentative D call: TRBD1 (7 bases). The CDR3 is 14 amino acids. Germline CDR1 is SGHNT and CDR2 is YYREEE (reference sequence). The V end was cut by 5 bases, the J end by 1 base, with 13 bases between. The CDR3 sequence is CASSLQGGSYEQYV. CDR3 sequence (DNA): TGTGCCAGCAGTCTCCAGGGGGGTTCCTACGAGCAGTACGTC.

The genes are TRBV2 and TRBJ2-3, with D unresolved. The CDR3 has 12 amino acids. Looked up from germline, CDR1 is SNHLY and CDR2 is FYNNEI. Trimming stripped 6 bases from V and 2 bases from J, with 6 bases between. CDR3 DNA sequence: TGTGCCAGCAGAGACAACACAGATACGCAGTATTTT. Amino acids: CASRDNTDTQYF.

The V call is TRBV19, the J call TRBJ1-5; no definite D call. CDR3 length: 14 amino acids. The germline V gene has CDR1 LNHDA and CDR2 SQIVND (reference sequence). V lost 4 bases, J lost 3 bases, and 10 bases lay in between. CDR3 nucleotides: TGTGCCAGTAGTAGCCAGGCGATCAATCAGCCCCAGCATTTT. The encoded protein is CASSSQAINQPQHF.

This chain joins TRBV27 and TRBJ1-5; D gene ambiguous. The CDR3 covers 15 residues. The germline CDR1 and CDR2 sequences are MNHEY and SMNVEV (reference sequence). V gave up 3 bases and J gave up 2 bases, with 11 bases separating them. CDR3 amino acids: CASSLAGFGNQPQHF. The CDR3, as DNA: TGTGCCAGCAGTTTGGCGGGGTTCGGCAATCAGCCCCAGCATTTT.

The chain recombines TRBV6-5 with TRBJ1-3; TRBD1 matches 10 bases. The CDR3 spans 15 residues. Germline-derived CDR1 and CDR2 are MNHEY and SVGAGI. V gave up 1 base and J gave up 6 bases; unmatched junction bases: 3. CDR3 in amino acids: CASSYLGQGKNTIYF. The CDR3 DNA follows: TGTGCCAGCAGTTACTTGGGACAGGGGAAAAACACCATATATTTT.

This clone was seen only a few times. V gene TRBV15 combines with J gene TRBJ1-2; possible D gene TRBD1, 6 bases. The CDR3 is 16 amino acids. Germline-derived CDR1 and CDR2 are LNHNV and YYDKDF (reference sequence). V was pared by 0 bases and J by 6 bases, with 17 bases between. In DNA, the CDR3 is TGTGCCACCAGCAGAGATAGACAGGTTTCCACCAATGGCTACACCTTC. It translates to CATSRDRQVSTNGYTF.

The chain carries TRBV12-5 and TRBJ1-3; D gene uncertain. Trimming shortened V by 3 bases and J by 2 bases, and 17 bases separated the two germline ends. The germline V gene encodes CDR1 LGHNT and CDR2 FRNRAP. CDR3 length equals 17 residues. The CDR3 region is CASGFTPTEGTGNTIYF. CDR3 coding DNA: TGTGCTAGTGGTTTCACCCCCACCGAGGGTACTGGAAACACCATATATTTT. The full variable domain, in which reference TRBV12-5 and TRBJ1-3 provide the parts outside the CDR3, is DARVTQTPRHKVTEMGQEVTMRCQPILGHNTVFWYRQTMMQGLELLAYFRNRAPLDDSGMPKDRFSAEMPDATLATLKIQPSEPRDSAVYFCASGFTPTEGTGNTIYFGEGSWLTVV.

The table lists this clone with a few counts. The chain couples TRBV7-2 to TRBJ1-5; D may be TRBD1 (6 bases). The CDR3 is 13 amino acids. Germline V lookup: CDR1 SGHTA, CDR2 FQGNSA. Trimming pared 6 bases from V and 4 bases from J, leaving 10 bases between. CDR3 sequence: CASSFDRNQPQHF. The DNA for the CDR3 is TGTGCCAGCAGTTTTGACAGGAATCAGCCCCAGCATTTT. Together with reference TRBV7-2 and TRBJ1-5, the CDR3 gives the full variable domain: GAGVSQSPSNKVTEKGKDVELRCDPISGHTALYWYRQSLGQGLEFLIYFQGNSAPDKSGLPSDRFSAERTGGSVSTLTIQRTQQEDSAVYLCASSFDRNQPQHFGDGTRLSIL.

This chain uses TRBV19 with TRBJ1-2, with a weak D call TRBD1 (6 bases). The V gene lost 3 bases and the J gene lost 3 bases, with 8 bases spanning the gap. The CDR3 length is 13 residues. The germline gives CDR1 LNHDA, CDR2 SQIVND (reference sequence). The CDR3 protein is CASSMDSHYGYTF. CDR3 DNA sequence: TGTGCCAGTAGTATGGACAGCCACTATGGCTACACCTTC.

The chain links TRBV5-1 to TRBJ1-2; 8 nucleotides align to TRBD1. The CDR3 spans 14 residues. The V and J ends lost 0 bases and 4 bases, in that order; junction bases with no gene match: 2. Germline V gene data show CDR1 as SGHRS and CDR2 as YFSETQ. The CDR3 DNA follows: TGCGCCAGCAGCTTGGCACAGGGGGGCTATGGCTACACCTTC. It encodes CASSLAQGGYGYTF.

This rearrangement joins TRBV30 to TRBJ1-2; TRBD1 matches 7 bases. The V segment lost 4 bases and the J segment 6 bases; nucleotides outside the gene matches: 8. CDR1 GTSNPN and CDR2 SVGIG come from the germline V gene (reference sequence). There are 13 residues in the CDR3. The DNA for the CDR3 is TGTGCCTGGAATCTAGGGGGCGGTCATGGCTACACCTTC. This encodes CAWNLGGGHGYTF.

The J gene is TRBJ1-1, the V gene TRBV5-4, with TRBD1 as a possible D gene (6 bases). V lost 4 bases to trimming and J lost 0 bases, with 13 bases between them. The CDR3 contains 15 residues. The germline gives CDR1 SGHNT, CDR2 YYREEE (reference sequence). CDR3 DNA: TGTGCCAGCAGCACCGGGGGGGCTGTGAACACTGAAGCTTTCTTT. Its translation is CASSTGGAVNTEAFF.

The chain combines TRBV5-1 with TRBJ2-1; the match to TRBD1 covers 9 bases. Trimming cost V 0 bases and J 7 bases; bases outside gene matches: 5. CDR1 SGHRS and CDR2 YFSETQ come from the germline V gene. The CDR3 loop spans 15 amino acids. The CDR3 protein is CASSLGGTGTNEQFF. The CDR3 nucleotides read TGCGCCAGCAGCTTGGGAGGGACAGGGACAAATGAGCAGTTCTTC.

V usage is TRBV6-5 and J usage is TRBJ2-1; 8 bases match TRBD2. From germline, CDR1 is MNHEY and CDR2 SVGAGI. This CDR3 spans 15 amino acids. Trimming at V came to 7 bases and at J to 3 bases, leaving 8 bases not matched to a gene. CDR3 sequence reads: CASTIPRGGYNEQFF. Here the CDR3 DNA reads TGTGCCAGCACCATCCCCCGGGGGGGCTACAATGAGCAGTTCTTC.